A selection of T cell receptor beta chains follows, all from one sample in a study of blood T cell repertoires in COVID-19. Here immunoSEQ multiplex PCR was the method, and the copy in TCRdb shows in-frame clones only, minus some. The sample shows around 150,000 clones, approximately 84% of them seen only once. Sequencing used peripheral blood. The receptor source for this set is a man aged 65-85 years with acute or convalescent COVID-19. Both conserved end residues are part of each CDR3. D genes are given only for firm matches. The size of a clone is reported for some rows only, either as once, few or many, or as a class for expanded clones.

DNA: TGTGCCAGCAGCTATCGAAGGACTAGCGGGGGGCTCGGTAGCACAGATACGCAGTATTTT
CDR3: CASSYRRTSGGLGSTDTQYF
V: TRBV5-4
size: NA
D: TRBD2
J: TRBJ2-3
length: 20

DNA: TGTGCCAGCTCAGTGTCCGGGAAATACAATGAGCAGTTCTTC
CDR3: CASSVSGKYNEQFF
V: TRBV18
size: NA
D: NA
J: TRBJ2-1
length: 14

DNA: TGTGCCAGCAGTTCCCCCGTCCCCCCCTACGAGCAGTACTTC
CDR3: CASSSPVPPYEQYF
V: TRBV28
size: NA
D: NA
J: TRBJ2-7
length: 14

DNA: TGTGCCAGTGCCTCGGGGGACAGCAACAATGAGCAGTTCTTC
CDR3: CASASGDSNNEQFF
V: TRBV19
size: NA
D: NA
J: TRBJ2-1
length: 14

DNA: TGCGCCAGCAGTCTCGTCGACAGACGCAGAAGTAGGTACTATGGCTACACCTTC
CDR3: CASSLVDRRRSRYYGYTF
V: TRBV23-1
size: NA
D: NA
J: TRBJ1-2
length: 18

DNA: TGTGCCACCAAATTAGCGGGAGGGGGCACAGATACGCAGTATTTT
CDR3: CATKLAGGGTDTQYF
V: TRBV28
size: once
D: TRBD2
J: TRBJ2-3
length: 15

DNA: TGTGCCAGTACCGAAAGCTCAGGGTATACGACCTACGAGCAGTACTTC
CDR3: CASTESSGYTTYEQYF
V: TRBV19
size: few
D: NA
J: TRBJ2-7
length: 16

DNA: TGTGCCAGCAGTCAGGACAGGGTTGACCAGCCCCAGCATTTT
CDR3: CASSQDRVDQPQHF
V: TRBV6-5
size: NA
D: TRBD1
J: TRBJ1-5
length: 14

DNA: TGTGCCAGTAGTATGGGGGGGGCTATGAAAGAGGTGTTTTTT
CDR3: CASSMGGAMKEVFF
V: TRBV19
size: NA
D: NA
J: TRBJ1-4
length: 14

DNA: TGTGCCAGCAGCGGACAGGGACAAGAGACCCAGTACTTC
CDR3: CASSGQGQETQYF
V: TRBV9
size: NA
D: TRBD1
J: TRBJ2-5
length: 13

DNA: TGTGCCAGCAGCTTCCAGGGGGCCTCCTACGAGCAGTACTTC
CDR3: CASSFQGASYEQYF
V: TRBV11-2
size: few
D: TRBD1
J: TRBJ2-7
length: 14

DNA: TGTGCCAGCAGCATAGCTAACTATGGCTACACCTTC
CDR3: CASSIANYGYTF
V: TRBV28
size: few
D: NA
J: TRBJ1-2
length: 12

DNA: TGCGCCAGCAGCTTCCAGGGCCCTGTTAACACTGAAGCTTTCTTT
CDR3: CASSFQGPVNTEAFF
V: TRBV5-1
size: NA
D: NA
J: TRBJ1-1
length: 15

DNA: TGTGCCTGGAGTGTACGGGAGACTGGTAACTATGGCTACACCTTC
CDR3: CAWSVRETGNYGYTF
V: TRBV30
size: NA
D: NA
J: TRBJ1-2
length: 15

DNA: TGTGCCAGTAGGTCGGGGACATTGAACACTGAAGCTTTCTTT
CDR3: CASRSGTLNTEAFF
V: TRBV19
size: NA
D: NA
J: TRBJ1-1
length: 14

DNA: TGCACCAGCAGCCTAAGCGGGAACACAGATACGCAGTATTTT
CDR3: CTSSLSGNTDTQYF
V: TRBV1
size: NA
D: NA
J: TRBJ2-3
length: 14

DNA: TGTGCCACCAGTGGAGGGTTCGACTATGGCTACACCTTC
CDR3: CATSGGFDYGYTF
V: TRBV24-1
size: NA
D: NA
J: TRBJ1-2
length: 13

DNA: TGTGCCAGCAACAGGGGAGGCACCGGGGAGCTGTTTTTT
CDR3: CASNRGGTGELFF
V: TRBV2
size: NA
D: NA
J: TRBJ2-2
length: 13

DNA: TGTGCCAGCAGCTTTCTAGCGGGGGGTCCCCTTTCCTACAATGAGCAGTTCTTC
CDR3: CASSFLAGGPLSYNEQFF
V: TRBV5-8
size: NA
D: TRBD2
J: TRBJ2-1
length: 18

DNA: TGTGCCAGCAGTTTGACAGGGAATCACTATGGCTACACCTTC
CDR3: CASSLTGNHYGYTF
V: TRBV28
size: NA
D: TRBD1
J: TRBJ1-2
length: 14

DNA: TGTGCCAGCAGCCTCTGGGGGGATCAGCCCCAGCATTTT
CDR3: CASSLWGDQPQHF
V: TRBV6-5
size: NA
D: NA
J: TRBJ1-5
length: 13

DNA: TGTGCCAGCAGCCGTAGGAGTGAGCAGTTCTTC
CDR3: CASSRRSEQFF
V: TRBV6-6
size: NA
D: NA
J: TRBJ2-1
length: 11

DNA: TGTGCCAGCAGCTTAGGCTTACAGGGCCTTGGCAATCAGCCCCAGCATTTT
CDR3: CASSLGLQGLGNQPQHF
V: TRBV13
size: NA
D: NA
J: TRBJ1-5
length: 17

DNA: TGCGCCAGCAGCAAAGGGGACTCTTACAATGAGCAGTTCTTC
CDR3: CASSKGDSYNEQFF
V: TRBV4-1
size: NA
D: NA
J: TRBJ2-1
length: 14

DNA: TGTGCCAGCAGCCAAGGTTTAGGGGTTAATTCACCCCTCCACTTT
CDR3: CASSQGLGVNSPLHF
V: TRBV3-1/TRBV3-2
size: NA
D: NA
J: TRBJ1-6
length: 15

DNA: TGTGCCAGCAGCCGGAGAACGACAGGGTGGGAGCAGTACTTC
CDR3: CASSRRTTGWEQYF
V: TRBV2
size: once
D: TRBD1
J: TRBJ2-7
length: 14

DNA: TGCGCCAGCAGCTTGACAGACGGGGGCACAGATACGCAGTATTTT
CDR3: CASSLTDGGTDTQYF
V: TRBV5-1
size: NA
D: NA
J: TRBJ2-3
length: 15

DNA: TGTGCCGTCCCCGGGAGCCACACCGGGGAGCTGTTTTTT
CDR3: CAVPGSHTGELFF
V: TRBV6-5
size: few
D: NA
J: TRBJ2-2
length: 13

DNA: TGCGCCAGCAGCCAAGGGGAGAATAATGAAAAACTGTTTTTT
CDR3: CASSQGENNEKLFF
V: TRBV4-1
size: NA
D: NA
J: TRBJ1-4
length: 14

DNA: TGTGCCAGCAGCTTGCGGGGGGGTGAGTCTGAGCAGTACTTC
CDR3: CASSLRGGESEQYF
V: TRBV5-4
size: NA
D: TRBD2
J: TRBJ2-7
length: 14

DNA: TGTGCCTGGACGCTGGCCTCTGGAAACACCATATATTTT
CDR3: CAWTLASGNTIYF
V: TRBV30
size: NA
D: NA
J: TRBJ1-3
length: 13

DNA: TGTGCCATCAGTACCTCGGGGGTACGGGAGACCCAGTACTTC
CDR3: CAISTSGVRETQYF
V: TRBV10-3
size: few
D: NA
J: TRBJ2-5
length: 14

DNA: TGTGCCAGCAGCGCCCCAGGGACAGGCTTAAGGAATCAAGAGACCCAGTACTTC
CDR3: CASSAPGTGLRNQETQYF
V: TRBV7-9
size: NA
D: TRBD1
J: TRBJ2-5
length: 18

DNA: TGTGCCAGCAGCTGGAATCAGGCGAATCAGCCCCAGCATTTT
CDR3: CASSWNQANQPQHF
V: TRBV5-5
size: few
D: NA
J: TRBJ1-5
length: 14

DNA: TGTGCCAGTAGTATAGCCTATGACAGCCTCTATGGCTACACCTTC
CDR3: CASSIAYDSLYGYTF
V: TRBV19
size: few
D: NA
J: TRBJ1-2
length: 15

DNA: TGCGCCAGCAGTTTAGGGGAAATAGCTAACTATGGCTACACCTTC
CDR3: CASSLGEIANYGYTF
V: TRBV5-1
size: NA
D: NA
J: TRBJ1-2
length: 15

DNA: TGTGCCAGCAGCCAAGAAAGGGGTGAAAAACTGTTTTTT
CDR3: CASSQERGEKLFF
V: TRBV4-2
size: NA
D: NA
J: TRBJ1-4
length: 13

DNA: TGTGCCAGCACCGGACGGAAGGGGGCGCCCCAGCATTTT
CDR3: CASTGRKGAPQHF
V: TRBV28
size: NA
D: TRBD1
J: TRBJ1-5
length: 13

DNA: TGTGCCAGCAGGACAGGGGCCAATCCTAACTATGGCTACACCTTC
CDR3: CASRTGANPNYGYTF
V: TRBV6-5
size: once
D: TRBD1
J: TRBJ1-2
length: 15

DNA: TGTGCCAGCAGCTCCCCAGGGGGCGACTATAATTCACCCCTCCACTTT
CDR3: CASSSPGGDYNSPLHF
V: TRBV7-2
size: NA
D: TRBD1
J: TRBJ1-6
length: 16

DNA: TGTGCCAGCAGTGACGAACTAGCGGGAGTTACTCCCGGGGAGCTGTTTTTT
CDR3: CASSDELAGVTPGELFF
V: TRBV6-1
size: NA
D: TRBD2
J: TRBJ2-2
length: 17

DNA: TGTGCCAGCAGCTTTGGGGAGAGAAAAGAGACCCAGTACTTC
CDR3: CASSFGERKETQYF
V: TRBV11-2
size: NA
D: NA
J: TRBJ2-5
length: 14

DNA: TGTGCCAGCAGCGTAGGCGGGAGGAGCACAGATACGCAGTATTTT
CDR3: CASSVGGRSTDTQYF
V: TRBV9
size: NA
D: TRBD2
J: TRBJ2-3
length: 15

DNA: TGTGCCAGCAGCCGAAGGGGGGGGCGTGGCTACACCTTC
CDR3: CASSRRGGRGYTF
V: TRBV7-3
size: few
D: NA
J: TRBJ1-2
length: 13

DNA: TGTGCCAGCTCACCACCGGGTCTAGCGGCAAACGAGCAGTACTTC
CDR3: CASSPPGLAANEQYF
V: TRBV18
size: NA
D: TRBD2
J: TRBJ2-7
length: 15

DNA: TGTGCCAGCAGCAAAGCCGGGACAGGGGGTCGCCCCCTCCACTTT
CDR3: CASSKAGTGGRPLHF
V: TRBV21-1
size: NA
D: NA
J: TRBJ1-6
length: 15

DNA: TGTGCCAGCAGCTCCGTCGCGGGGGGGGCCTACGAGCAGTACTTC
CDR3: CASSSVAGGAYEQYF
V: TRBV11-2
size: NA
D: TRBD2
J: TRBJ2-7
length: 15

DNA: TGTGCCAGCTCCCAGGGGTGGGCTTCCTACACAGATACGCAGTATTTT
CDR3: CASSQGWASYTDTQYF
V: TRBV5-6
size: NA
D: NA
J: TRBJ2-3
length: 16

DNA: TGTGCCAGCAGTTTATCTGCGGGAAACTACGAGCAGTACTTC
CDR3: CASSLSAGNYEQYF
V: TRBV27
size: NA
D: NA
J: TRBJ2-7
length: 14

DNA: TGCAGCGTTGCCGGGGCGGGAGAGCCCCAGCATTTT
CDR3: CSVAGAGEPQHF
V: TRBV29-1
size: NA
D: NA
J: TRBJ1-5
length: 12

DNA: TGTGCCAGCAGCCGTGACAGAAACTATGGCTACACCTTC
CDR3: CASSRDRNYGYTF
V: TRBV5-4
size: NA
D: NA
J: TRBJ1-2
length: 13

DNA: TGTGCCAGCTCACCCGGGTTGGCGGGGCTTCAGCCCCAGCATTTT
CDR3: CASSPGLAGLQPQHF
V: TRBV18
size: NA
D: NA
J: TRBJ1-5
length: 15

DNA: TGCGCCAGCAGCCCGCAGATTACTATGAAAGCTTTCTTT
CDR3: CASSPQITMKAFF
V: TRBV5-1
size: NA
D: NA
J: TRBJ1-1
length: 13

DNA: TGTGCCACCAGTGAGGACAGGGTAGGGACTGGCTACACCTTC
CDR3: CATSEDRVGTGYTF
V: TRBV24-1
size: few
D: TRBD1
J: TRBJ1-2
length: 14